The clone carrying this T cell receptor beta chain has more than one count but fewer than ten. Unique molecular identifiers featured in how the TCRbeta library was prepared. TCRdb analysed the PCR reads with MiXCR anew, one entry per CDR3 protein. The sample shows around 600,000 distinct CDR3 sequences, 15% to 20% of them seen only once. The data were taken from a study of T-cell reconstitution after alpha-beta-depleted transplantation in children. This CDR3 has 14 amino acids. With 6 bases clipped from V and 0 bases from J, the junction kept 5 bases outside the gene matches. The chain recombines TRBV12-3 or TRBV12-4 with TRBJ2-7; TRBD2 aligns across 7 bases. The sample here was PBMCs from the stem cell graft donor, taken from the stem cell graft. The receptor was isolated from a human donor who donated a stem cell graft to a child with acute myeloid leukemia. The CDR3 protein is CASRASGLSYEQYF. DNA of the CDR3: TGTGCCAGCAGAGCTAGCGGCCTCTCCTACGAGCAGTACTTC.